This T cell receptor beta chain stems from a study of T cell responses to AZD1222 COVID-19 vaccine. Points from the study as a whole: The study identified only five to seven AZD1222 recipients as seropositive at baseline.

There are 17 residues in the CDR3. The ends were cut back, 5 bases at V and 4 bases at J, with 18 bases in the middle. Germline CDR1 and CDR2: SGHVS and FNYEAQ. This table comes from immunoSEQ multiplex PCR, and its TCRdb copy is limited to in-frame clones, with some not included. The sample contains roughly 130,000 clones, 87% of which appear only once. A word on this clone: What it binds is unknown.

The chain employs TRBV7-6 and TRBJ2-6; D is possibly TRBD1 (7 bases). The source of this sequence is an adult in good health. Specimen: peripheral blood, collected on day 0 of AZD1222 vaccination. The CDR3 nucleotides read TGTGCCAGCAGCCCATCTCCAGGGGGGAGCGGGGCCAACGTCCTGACTTTC. Its protein product is CASSPSPGGSGANVLTF.